One and the same sample provided the 21 T cell receptor beta chains below, sequenced in a study of shared clonotypes between healthy human individuals. The assay was immunoSEQ multiplex PCR, and TCRdb's table has in-frame clones only and misses some. The data hold some 1 million clones, with around 74% observed a single time. Material: memory CD4+ T cells sorted from blood. Subset in this sample: CD45RA-negative fraction. The receptor source for this set is a man aged 18 to 30 in good health.

A remark on this clone: Other DNA sequences of this sample code for an identical CDR3. This chain uses TRBV2 with TRBJ2-7; D not certain. V was pared by 7 bases and J by 4 bases, with 8 bases between. The CDR3 runs to 11 residues. Germline CDR1 SNHLY, CDR2 FYNNEI. CDR3: CASTGGYEQYF. CDR3 DNA: TGTGCCAGCACTGGCGGTTACGAGCAGTACTTC.

This chain links TRBV6-5 with TRBJ1-5; TRBD1 aligns across 7 bases. J lost 5 bases, V lost 3 bases, and 1 base had no gene match. The CDR3 sequence is 13 residues long. Germline loops: CDR1 MNHEY, CDR2 SVGAGI. The DNA for the CDR3 is TGTGCCAGCAGTTATACAGGGGATCAGCCCCAGCATTTT. Amino acid sequence: CASSYTGDQPQHF.

The V gene is TRBV4-2, the J gene TRBJ2-3, with D maybe TRBD1 (5 bases). The germline V and J ends were trimmed by 0 bases and 4 bases, with 11 bases remaining between them. Germline lookup yields CDR1 LGHNA and CDR2 YNFKEQ. The CDR3 is 15 residues long. The CDR3 DNA sequence: TGTGCCAGCAGCCAAGAATTCGAGACAGCAGATACGCAGTATTTT. This gives the protein CASSQEFETADTQYF.

This clone was observed a handful of times. The CDR3 nucleotides are TGTGCCAGCAGTGGATTACAGGGAATCGGAAACACCATATATTTT. Translation: CASSGLQGIGNTIYF. This chain uses TRBV28 with TRBJ1-3; the D gene is possibly TRBD1 (6 bases). The V end lost 5 bases, the J end lost 4 bases, and 15 bases lay between the germline ends. Germline lookup yields CDR1 MDHEN and CDR2 SYDVKM. The CDR3 has 15 residues.

The chain links TRBV27 to TRBJ2-7; TRBD1 aligns across 7 bases. Germline V gene lookup returns CDR1 MNHEY and CDR2 SMNVEV (reference sequence). V lost 5 bases to trimming and J lost 1 base; unmatched junction nucleotides: 5. The CDR3 extends over 14 amino acids. The CDR3 protein is CASSNPQGSYEQYF. The DNA for the CDR3 is TGTGCCAGCAGTAACCCACAGGGGTCCTACGAGCAGTACTTC.

Worth noting for this clone: This may come from a read error, since a much larger clone is one base off. Other DNA sequences from this sample encode an identical CDR3 as well. The chain carries TRBV9 and TRBJ1-2, with TRBD1 as a possible D gene (6 bases). There are 14 residues in the CDR3. Germline loops: CDR1 SGDLS, CDR2 YYNGEE. Trimming pared 0 bases from V and 4 bases from J, leaving 10 bases between. The CDR3 here is CASSVGQGTYGYTF. CDR3 nucleotide sequence: TGTGCCAGCAGCGTAGGTCAGGGGACCTATGGCTACACCTTC. Full variable domain (rest looked up from reference TRBV9 and TRBJ1-2): DSGVTQTPKHLITATGQRVTLRCSPRSGDLSVYWYQQSLDQGLQFLIQYYNGEERAKGNILERFSAQQFPDLHSELNLSSLELGDSALYFCASSVGQGTYGYTFGSGTRLTVV.

This chain links TRBV7-2 with TRBJ1-2, with a possible D match to TRBD1 (5 bases). Deletions cut 6 bases from V and 2 bases from J, with 16 bases between. The CDR3 runs 15 residues. The germline V gene has CDR1 SGHTA and CDR2 FQGNSA. CDR3 DNA: TGTGCCAGCAGTTCATCCCTCCGGGGGAACTATGGCTACACCTTC. Amino acid sequence: CASSSSLRGNYGYTF.

This clone was counted a few times. The CDR3 nucleotides read TGTGCCAGCAGTGAAATGAATGGCTACACCTTC. It is translated as CASSEMNGYTF. The gene calls are TRBV7-9 and TRBJ1-2; unclear D gene. CDR3 size: 11 residues. V lost 6 bases and J 6 bases, leaving 8 bases between the germline ends. Germline V gene sequence: CDR1 SEHNR, CDR2 FQNEAQ (reference sequence).

The V call is TRBV2, the J call TRBJ1-5, with 10 bases fitting TRBD1. Germline V gene sequence: CDR1 SNHLY, CDR2 FYNNEI. CDR3 length: 15 amino acids. With V trimmed by 6 bases and J by 4 bases, 6 bases remained unmatched. CDR3 in DNA: TGTGCCAGCAGAGCCAGACAGGGGGCTAATCAGCCCCAGCATTTT. Its protein product is CASRARQGANQPQHF.

This clone was observed a few times. The chain joins TRBV9 to TRBJ2-5; the D is unclear. V gave up 4 bases and J gave up 2 bases, with 18 bases separating them. Germline CDR1 is SGDLS and CDR2 is YYNGEE. This CDR3 region has 16 residues. The CDR3 region has the DNA TGTGCCAGCAGCCTCGGTTGGATCTACGGGCAAGAGACCCAGTACTTC. As protein: CASSLGWIYGQETQYF.

This chain joins TRBV6-5 and TRBJ2-5; no firm D call. CDR1 and CDR2 (germline): MNHEY, SVGAGI. CDR3 length equals 12 residues. Trimming removed 5 bases at V and 9 bases at J, with 13 bases between. In nucleotides, the CDR3 is TGTGCCAGCAGTCAAGGACCGTTGGCCCAGTACTTC. Encoded protein: CASSQGPLAQYF.

J is TRBJ2-1 and V is TRBV2, with TRBD2 as a possible D gene (6 bases). Germline V gene sequence: CDR1 SNHLY, CDR2 FYNNEI. The ends were cut back, 5 bases at V and 7 bases at J, with 9 bases in the middle. This CDR3 has 12 residues. CDR3 coding DNA: TGTGCCAGCAGTACTAGCTTAAATGAGCAGTTCTTC. This sequence encodes CASSTSLNEQFF.

The chain joins TRBV5-6 to TRBJ1-4; tentative D call: TRBD1 (6 bases). This CDR3 has 16 amino acids. CDR1 is SGHDT, CDR2 YYEEEE, per germline. The V end was cut by 0 bases, the J end by 3 bases, with 12 bases between. CDR3 nucleotide sequence: TGTGCCAGCAGCTTGGGCCAGGGGAGACCTAATGAAAAACTGTTTTTT. Translation gives CASSLGQGRPNEKLFF.

This clone has a handful of counts. V usage is TRBV10-3 and J usage is TRBJ1-2, with unresolved D. The CDR3 is made up of 13 amino acids. Trimming pared 4 bases from V and 5 bases from J, leaving 11 bases between. Looked up from germline, CDR1 is ENHRY and CDR2 is SYGVKD. Written as DNA, the CDR3 is TGTGCCATCAGTGTAGGGCAGTTATATGGCTACACCTTC. This codes for CAISVGQLYGYTF.

The chain carries TRBV5-1 and TRBJ2-7; 7 nucleotides agree with TRBD1. The CDR3 has 16 residues. The germline V gene encodes CDR1 SGHRS and CDR2 YFSETQ. Trimming cost V 0 bases and J 4 bases; bases outside gene matches: 10. CDR3 amino acids: CASSLADSGTAYEQYF. The CDR3 nucleotides read TGCGCCAGCAGCTTGGCCGATTCCGGGACAGCTTACGAGCAGTACTTC.

V usage is TRBV5-1 and J usage is TRBJ2-5; D perhaps matches TRBD1 (6 bases). The CDR3 has 14 amino acids. Trimming removed 5 bases at V and 4 bases at J, with 15 bases between. Germline values: CDR1 SGHRS, CDR2 YFSETQ. In nucleotides, the CDR3 is TGCGCCAGCAGAATCACAGGGTGGGGAGAGACCCAGTACTTC. It specifies CASRITGWGETQYF.

The V gene is TRBV10-3, the J gene TRBJ1-2, with 8 bases that match TRBD1. Germline CDR1 is ENHRY and CDR2 is SYGVKD. V lost 7 bases, J lost 8 bases, and 9 bases stayed unmatched. The CDR3 contains 13 residues. Written as DNA, the CDR3 is TGTGCCATCACCTTTGACAGGGGAGGAGGCTACACCTTC. Its protein is CAITFDRGGGYTF.

This chain uses TRBV7-3 with TRBJ2-7, with D possibly being TRBD1 (6 bases). V gave up 1 base and J gave up 3 bases, with 13 bases separating them. Germline CDR1 reads SGHTA; CDR2 reads FQGTGA. The CDR3 covers 15 residues. CDR3 sequence reads: CASSLKRDTYYEQYF. CDR3 sequence (DNA): TGTGCCAGCAGCTTAAAACGGGACACGTACTACGAGCAGTACTTC.

The chain links TRBV4-1 to TRBJ2-5; no definite D call. TRBJ2-7 explains the end of the DNA better; the J call may be wrong. The CDR3 spans 14 residues. Germline assignment: CDR1 MGHRA and CDR2 YSYEKL. CDR3 in DNA: TGCGCCAGCAGCCAAGATGGGCTCAGCTACGAGCAGTACTTC. Encoded protein: CASSQDGLSYEQYF.

About this clone: The identical CDR3 is also encoded by other nucleotide sequences in the sample. This chain connects TRBV14 to TRBJ2-5, with 7 bases matching TRBD2. Germline CDR1 reads SGHDN; CDR2 reads FVKESK. The length of the CDR3 is 13 residues. The ends lost 4 bases at V and 3 bases at J; junction bases unmatched: 2. CDR3 in DNA: TGTGCCAGCAGCCGGGGGACTAAAGAGACCCAGTACTTC. Its protein product is CASSRGTKETQYF. Based on the CDR3 plus reference TRBV14 and TRBJ2-5, the full variable domain is EAGVTQFPSHSVIEKGQTVTLRCDPISGHDNLYWYRRVMGKEIKFLLHFVKESKQDESGMPNNRFLAERTGGTYSTLKVQPAELEDSGVYFCASSRGTKETQYFGPGTRLLVL.

The chain recombines TRBV28 with TRBJ1-3, with D hard to call. Germline values: CDR1 MDHEN, CDR2 SYDVKM. Trimming shortened V by 4 bases and J by 0 bases, and 10 bases separated the two germline ends. The CDR3 is 15 residues long. CDR3 amino acids: CASSSRVLSGNTIYF. In DNA, the CDR3 is TGTGCCAGCAGTTCCCGGGTCCTCTCTGGAAACACCATATATTTT. Full variable domain (remainder filled in from reference TRBV28 and TRBJ1-3): DVKVTQSSRYLVKRTGEKVFLECVQDMDHENMFWYRQDPGLGLRLIYFSYDVKMKEKGDIPEGYSVSREKKERFSLILESASTNQTSMYLCASSSRVLSGNTIYFGEGSWLTVV.